The source of this T cell receptor beta chain is a study of blood T cell repertoires in COVID-19. Measured with immunoSEQ multiplex PCR; TCRdb has only the in-frame clones, and not every one. Seen here are approximately 140,000 clones, more than 75% observed once, and the top ten hold under 2.5%. The CDR3 runs to 13 residues. Germline V lookup: CDR1 ENHRY, CDR2 SYGVKD. V shed 0 bases and J shed 10 bases, with 7 bases lying between them. Sequenced: peripheral blood. This TCR came from a man between 65 and 85 years old with acute or convalescent COVID-19. The chain recombines TRBV10-3 with TRBJ1-6; D call uncertain. The CDR3, as DNA: TGTGCCATCAGTGAGTCGTTTGGCTCACCCCTCCACTTT. Amino acid sequence: CAISESFGSPLHF.